A selection of T cell receptor beta chains follows, all from one sample in a study of glioma-infiltrating T cells after dendritic cell vaccination. Libraries were prepared by immunoSEQ multiplex PCR; TCRdb keeps only in-frame clonotypes and omits some of them. The table records some 90,000 clones, approximately 80% of them present only once. The sequences come from blood, collected after dendritic cell vaccination. The receptors were sampled from a human donor with glioblastoma. CDR3s include the opening cysteine and the closing phenylalanine or tryptophan. The order of the fields is J gene, V gene, clone size, D gene, CDR3 protein, CDR3 DNA. A D gene is named only where the DNA matches it firmly. A clone size is listed for some rows: how often the clone was seen (once, few, many), or a class if it is expanded.

TRBJ2-5,TRBV7-9,NA,TRBD2,CASSVGGETQYF,TGTGCCAGCAGCGTGGGAGGGGAGACCCAGTACTTC
TRBJ2-1,TRBV9,NA,NA,CASSLPVDEQFF,TGTGCCAGCAGCCTACCCGTGGATGAGCAGTTCTTC
TRBJ1-4,TRBV7-9,NA,NA,CASSLPRQANEKLFF,TGTGCCAGCAGCTTACCTCGACAGGCTAATGAAAAACTGTTTTTT
TRBJ1-2,TRBV7-6,NA,TRBD1,CASSGTGGSGYTF,TGTGCCAGCAGCGGGACAGGGGGCAGTGGCTACACCTTC
TRBJ1-2,TRBV9,NA,NA,CASSMGRGGNGYTF,TGTGCCAGCAGCATGGGGAGGGGAGGGAATGGCTACACCTTC
TRBJ1-2,TRBV6-5,once,NA,CASSYGGGGYGYTF,TGTGCCAGCAGTTATGGGGGGGGTGGCTATGGCTACACCTTC
TRBJ1-2,TRBV29-1,NA,TRBD1,CSVETQGQGIGGYTF,TGCAGCGTTGAAACCCAAGGACAGGGGATCGGTGGCTACACCTTC
TRBJ1-3,TRBV15,few,TRBD1,CATSRGQSLSGNTIYF,TGTGCCACCAGCAGGGGACAGAGCCTCTCTGGAAACACCATATATTTT
TRBJ1-3,TRBV7-9,NA,NA,CASSRGQSSGNTIYF,TGTGCCAGCAGCCGGGGACAATCCTCTGGAAACACCATATATTTT
TRBJ1-2,TRBV11-2,NA,NA,CASSPAGSTGYGYTF,TGTGCCAGCAGCCCGGCCGGCAGTACAGGCTATGGCTACACCTTC
TRBJ2-1,TRBV5-1,NA,TRBD1,CASSFLQAGGGYEQFF,TGCGCCAGCAGCTTCTTACAAGCAGGGGGCGGCTATGAGCAGTTCTTC
TRBJ2-4,TRBV5-1,NA,TRBD2,CASSSGGDLDIQYF,TGCGCCAGCAGCTCGGGGGGGGATCTAGACATTCAGTACTTC
TRBJ2-1,TRBV18,once,TRBD1,CASSLGQPSSYNEQFF,TGTGCCAGCTCCCTGGGACAGCCGTCCTCCTACAATGAGCAGTTCTTC
TRBJ2-1,TRBV5-1,NA,NA,CASSFGAGSYNEQFF,TGCGCCAGCAGCTTTGGAGCGGGTTCTTACAATGAGCAGTTCTTC
TRBJ2-6,TRBV11-1,NA,NA,CASSLSPSGANVLTF,TGTGCCAGCAGCTTAAGCCCCTCTGGGGCCAACGTCCTGACTTTC
TRBJ1-5,TRBV19,NA,TRBD1,CASRRTGEDQPQHF,TGTGCCAGTAGACGGACAGGGGAGGATCAGCCCCAGCATTTT
TRBJ2-2,TRBV4-1,NA,TRBD2,CASSPPGLARFGNTGELFF,TGCGCCAGCAGCCCACCCGGACTAGCGCGGTTTGGGAACACCGGGGAGCTGTTTTTT
TRBJ2-7,TRBV7-2,NA,TRBD1,CASSGTGQDPYEQYF,TGTGCCAGCAGCGGAACGGGACAGGACCCCTACGAGCAGTACTTC
TRBJ2-7,TRBV4-1,NA,TRBD1,CASSHPGTGASYEQYF,TGCGCCAGCAGCCATCCCGGGACAGGAGCCTCCTACGAGCAGTACTTC
TRBJ1-2,TRBV15,few,TRBD1,CATSRDSQGGNYGYTF,TGTGCCACCAGCAGAGATAGCCAGGGGGGAAACTATGGCTACACCTTC
TRBJ2-3,TRBV5-1,NA,NA,CASSLNDRRGSTDTQYF,TGCGCCAGCAGCCTTAACGACAGGCGCGGGAGCACAGATACGCAGTATTTT
TRBJ1-2,TRBV19,NA,TRBD1,CASSIVTGDYGYTF,TGTGCCAGTAGTATCGTGACAGGGGACTATGGCTACACCTTC
TRBJ2-3,TRBV19,NA,TRBD1,CASSIRTGLSTDTQYF,TGTGCCAGTAGTATCAGGACAGGGCTTAGCACAGATACGCAGTATTTT
TRBJ1-1,TRBV5-1,NA,NA,CASSPGSGRVGDTEAFF,TGCGCCAGCAGCCCTGGGTCGGGCAGGGTAGGTGACACTGAAGCTTTCTTT
TRBJ2-3,TRBV11-3,NA,NA,CASSFGQTTDTQYF,TGTGCCAGCAGCTTTGGGCAGACCACAGATACGCAGTATTTT
TRBJ1-2,TRBV10-3,NA,TRBD1,CAISEFDRDGYTF,TGTGCCATCAGTGAGTTTGACAGGGACGGCTACACCTTC
TRBJ1-3,TRBV5-1,NA,NA,CASSETGNSGNTIYF,TGCGCCAGCAGCGAGACAGGCAACTCTGGAAACACCATATATTTT
TRBJ1-1,TRBV11-2,NA,NA,CASSLGRGSTEAFF,TGTGCCAGCAGCTTAGGCAGGGGAAGCACTGAAGCTTTCTTT
TRBJ1-6,TRBV18,NA,TRBD1,CASSPGYTGVRSPLHF,TGTGCCAGCTCACCAGGGTACACAGGGGTAAGGTCACCCCTCCACTTT
TRBJ2-6,TRBV5-8,NA,NA,CASSLDLSGANVLTF,TGTGCCAGCAGCCTAGACCTCTCTGGGGCCAACGTCCTGACTTTC
TRBJ1-2,TRBV2,NA,NA,CASRTGQGINYGYTF,TGTGCCAGCAGGACCGGCCAGGGAATTAACTATGGCTACACCTTC
TRBJ2-5,TRBV5-1,NA,NA,CASTPERGGETQYF,TGCGCCAGCACCCCGGAACGGGGAGGAGAGACCCAGTACTTC
TRBJ2-2,TRBV19,NA,TRBD1,CASKDRGTYTGELFF,TGTGCCAGTAAGGACAGGGGGACCTACACCGGGGAGCTGTTTTTT
TRBJ2-3,TRBV19,NA,NA,CASRGLSTDTQYF,TGTGCCTCTAGGGGACTCAGCACAGATACGCAGTATTTT
TRBJ1-4,TRBV10-3,NA,TRBD1,CAISRQGGNEKLFF,TGTGCCATCAGCCGACAGGGGGGGAATGAAAAACTGTTTTTT
TRBJ2-3,TRBV7-9,once,NA,CASSPRGGDTQYF,TGTGCCAGCAGCCCCCGTGGGGGGGATACGCAGTATTTT
TRBJ2-7,TRBV18,NA,NA,CASSPTQGYEQYF,TGTGCCAGCTCACCAACCCAGGGCTACGAGCAGTACTTC
TRBJ1-1,TRBV5-1,NA,NA,CASSLAGETEAFF,TGCGCCAGCAGCTTGGCAGGGGAAACTGAAGCTTTCTTT
TRBJ1-4,TRBV6-1,NA,NA,CASSELWGRDEKLFF,TGTGCCAGCAGTGAATTGTGGGGCCGTGATGAAAAACTGTTTTTT
TRBJ2-1,TRBV15,NA,NA,CATSRDRGINEQFF,TGTGCCACCAGCAGAGATCGCGGTATTAATGAGCAGTTCTTC
TRBJ2-3,TRBV5-6,NA,TRBD1,CASRYRDRLPVDTQYF,TGTGCCAGCAGGTACCGGGACAGGCTCCCGGTGGATACGCAGTATTTT
TRBJ2-3,TRBV5-1,NA,TRBD1,CASSYTGGRGDTQYF,TGCGCCAGCAGCTATACAGGGGGAAGAGGTGATACGCAGTATTTT
TRBJ1-2,TRBV7-9,NA,NA,CASSQSNYGYTF,TGTGCCAGCAGCCAATCTAACTATGGCTACACCTTC
TRBJ2-2,TRBV2,NA,TRBD1,CAGGTGQGYTGELFF,TGTGCCGGGGGGACCGGACAGGGGTACACCGGGGAGCTGTTTTTT
TRBJ1-5,TRBV5-1,once,NA,CASSLTADTNQPQHF,TGCGCCAGCAGCTTGACCGCCGACACCAATCAGCCCCAGCATTTT
TRBJ2-7,TRBV2,NA,TRBD2,CASTREGSAYEQYF,TGTGCCAGCACAAGGGAGGGGTCGGCCTACGAGCAGTACTTC
TRBJ1-6,TRBV25-1,NA,TRBD1,CASSVTGGMNSPLHF,TGTGCCAGCAGTGTAACAGGGGGTATGAATTCACCCCTCCACTTT
TRBJ2-1,TRBV19,NA,TRBD2,CASSVSGRRNEQFF,TGTGCCAGTAGTGTAAGCGGGAGGAGGAATGAGCAGTTCTTC
TRBJ1-6,TRBV5-6,NA,TRBD1,CASSTVRQGFNSPLHF,TGTGCCAGCAGCACGGTTAGACAGGGTTTCAATTCACCCCTCCACTTT
TRBJ1-1,TRBV19,NA,NA,CASSNEPRGGTEAFF,TGTGCCAGTAGTAACGAACCCAGGGGCGGGACTGAAGCTTTCTTT
TRBJ2-1,TRBV6-1,NA,TRBD1,CASGTGFYNEQFF,TGTGCCAGCGGGACAGGGTTTTACAATGAGCAGTTCTTC
TRBJ2-1,TRBV5-1,NA,TRBD2,CASSLDATSGYNEQFF,TGCGCCAGCAGCTTGGACGCGACTAGCGGTTACAATGAGCAGTTCTTC
TRBJ2-3,TRBV7-9,NA,NA,CASSLVQETQYF,TGTGCCAGCAGCTTAGTCCAGGAAACGCAGTATTTT
TRBJ2-4,TRBV7-9,once,NA,CASSPRGRGGDIQYF,TGTGCCAGCAGCCCGAGAGGTCGGGGCGGGGACATTCAGTACTTC